Below, 8 T cell receptor beta chains from the same sample are listed, as sequenced in a study of cytomegalovirus exposure and HLA in healthy donors. The PCR employed 60 Vbeta primers together with 13 Jbeta primers. Here immunoSEQ multiplex PCR was the method, and the copy in TCRdb shows in-frame clones only, minus some. The profile shows 110,000 or so clones, approximately 80% of them singletons. Sequencing was performed on PBMCs. The receptors here all came from a male donor in good health and CMV-seronegative.

The chain employs TRBV14 and TRBJ2-5, with D possibly TRBD2 on 6 matching bases. The J call may be in error: the DNA end matches TRBJ2-7 better. Per germline, CDR1 SGHDN and CDR2 FVKESK. The CDR3 runs 16 residues. The CDR3 spells CASSPRGGTPLYEQYF. The CDR3, as DNA: TGTGCCAGCAGCCCCCGCGGAGGGACCCCTCTCTACGAGCAGTACTTC.

The J gene is TRBJ2-7, the V gene TRBV9, with 7 positions matching TRBD2. V trimming: 2 bases; J trimming: 4 bases; junction bases outside the gene matches: 9. This CDR3 has 15 residues. Germline V lookup: CDR1 SGDLS, CDR2 YYNGEE. The CDR3 sequence: CASSVEGGPGYEQYF. In nucleotides, the CDR3 is TGTGCCAGCAGCGTTGAGGGAGGGCCAGGATACGAGCAGTACTTC.

V usage is TRBV19 and J usage is TRBJ2-6; maybe TRBD2 (5 bases). Trimming left V 4 bases short and J 4 bases short, with 17 bases between. CDR3 length equals 17 residues. Per germline, CDR1 LNHDA and CDR2 SQIVND (reference sequence). The CDR3 DNA sequence: TGTGCCAGTAGTAGCAGGTCATCGACTATGGGGGCCAACGTCCTGACTTTC. Its protein is CASSSRSSTMGANVLTF.

As DNA, the CDR3 is TGCGCCAGCAGCCCGTACCTGGGGGCGTGGGCTGAAGCTTTCTTT. It translates to CASSPYLGAWAEAFF. The V and J genes are TRBV4-3 and TRBJ1-1; possibly TRBD1 for D (6 bases). Germline V gives CDR1 LGHNA, CDR2 YSLEER. V dropped 4 bases and J dropped 6 bases, with 18 bases sitting between them. The CDR3 totals 15 residues.

This clone was observed a few times. V usage is TRBV5-5 and J usage is TRBJ2-7; D possibly corresponds to TRBD1 (6 bases). CDR3 size: 14 residues. Trimming shortened V by 3 bases and J by 2 bases, and 12 bases separated the two germline ends. The germline gives CDR1 SGHKS, CDR2 YYEKEE (reference sequence). This CDR3 reads CASSWATGPYEQYF. The DNA for the CDR3 is TGTGCCAGCAGCTGGGCGACAGGACCCTACGAGCAGTACTTC.

The chain is built from TRBV15 and TRBJ2-7; 7 bases fit TRBD2. With 5 bases clipped from V and 6 bases from J, the junction kept 16 bases outside the gene matches. The CDR3 consists of 16 residues. Germline V gene sequence: CDR1 LNHNV, CDR2 YYDKDF (reference sequence). The DNA for the CDR3 is TGTGCCACCAGCGACCGGGAGGCCAACCCTTCACTCGAGCAGTACTTC. This encodes CATSDREANPSLEQYF. Drawing the rest from reference TRBV15 and TRBJ2-7, the complete variable domain is DAMVIQNPRYQVTQFGKPVTLSCSQTLNHNVMYWYQQKSSQAPKLLFHYYDKDFNNEADTPDNFQSRRPNTSFCFLDIRSPGLGDTAMYLCATSDREANPSLEQYFGPGTRLTVT.

This clone was counted between two and nine times. V usage is TRBV19 and J usage is TRBJ1-1; perhaps TRBD1 as D (5 bases). CDR1 LNHDA and CDR2 SQIVND come from the germline V gene (reference sequence). V gave up 5 bases and J gave up 4 bases, with 8 bases separating them. CDR3 length equals 12 residues. In DNA, the CDR3 is TGTGCCAGTAGTTACGGGGGCACTGAAGCTTTCTTT. Its translation is CASSYGGTEAFF.

The chain employs TRBV23-1 and TRBJ2-1; 7 bases map to TRBD2. TRBV23-1 is reported as an ORF; its role is uncertain. J lost 9 bases, V lost 9 bases, and 8 bases had no gene match. This CDR3 spans 12 amino acids. CDR3 in DNA: TGCGCCAGGCGACCAACTAGCGTTGAGCAGTTCTTC. Protein: CARRPTSVEQFF.